What follows are 10 T cell receptor beta chains derived from one specimen sequenced in a study of human T cells and chemical hapten exposure. TCRdb fed the RACE reads into MiXCR, producing one record per CDR3 protein. The table has tens of thousands of distinct CDR3 sequences, 8% to 13% seen once. The time point: patch test 2, 6 weeks after DPC sensitization. The treatment here: therapeutic diphenylcyclopropenone sensitization with weekly scalp DPC. Source: whole blood, taken in connection with sensitization to the hapten diphenylcyclopropenone (DPC). These receptor sequences come from a man aged 40-49 years with alopecia areata. Some clones in this sample may be carry-over from other donors' samples.

There are many counts of this clonotype. The V call is TRBV2, the J call TRBJ2-1; 13 nucleotides match TRBD2. The CDR3 covers 15 residues. CDR1 and CDR2 (germline): SNHLY, FYNNEI. Trimming cost V 5 bases and J 7 bases; bases outside gene matches: 5. In nucleotides, the CDR3 is TGTGCCAGCAGTCCACTAGCGGGAGGGGGGAATGAGCAGTTCTTC. This translates into CASSPLAGGGNEQFF.

This clonotype was recorded many times. The V and J genes are TRBV7-8 and TRBJ1-1; D unclear. Trimming cost V 5 bases and J 4 bases, with 14 bases left between them. Germline V gene sequence: CDR1 SGHVS, CDR2 FQNEAQ. The CDR3 is 14 residues long. The CDR3 nucleotides are TGTGCCAGCAGCCCCGGGCCTTGGGCCACTGAAGCTTTCTTT. This sequence encodes CASSPGPWATEAFF.

This clonotype was seen only a few times. In DNA form, the CDR3 reads TGCAGTGCCGGCCTCGACAGGGGCAAAGCTTTCTTT. It yields the protein CSAGLDRGKAFF. This rearrangement joins TRBV20-1 to TRBJ1-1; 8 bases fit TRBD1. The CDR3 sequence is 12 residues long. Trimming removed 6 bases from V and 9 bases from J; junction bases left unmatched: 9. Germline V CDR1 and CDR2: DFQATT, SNEGSKA (reference sequence).

This clonotype showed up many times. The V and J genes are TRBV27 and TRBJ1-5; 11 positions match TRBD1. The germline V gene encodes CDR1 MNHEY and CDR2 SMNVEV (reference sequence). There are 16 residues in the CDR3. V gave up 3 bases and J gave up 6 bases; unmatched junction bases: 7. The DNA for the CDR3 is TGTGCCAGCAGTTTCAGAGGACAGGGGGCCTCTCAGCCCCAGCATTTT. This gives the protein CASSFRGQGASQPQHF.

This clonotype was recorded a few times. This chain uses TRBV4-3 with TRBJ1-4; weak D call: TRBD1 (5 bases). Germline V gene sequence: CDR1 LGHNA, CDR2 YSLEER. This CDR3 comprises 15 residues. V was trimmed by 3 bases and J by 4 bases, leaving 12 bases between them. In nucleotides, the CDR3 is TGCGCCAGCAGCCAGGATCCGGGACTTAATGAAAAACTGTTTTTT. Translated: CASSQDPGLNEKLFF.

The chain joins TRBV3-1 to TRBJ2-5, with TRBD2 matching 8 bases. V lost 4 bases to trimming and J lost 6 bases; unmatched junction nucleotides: 7. The germline CDR1 and CDR2 sequences are LGHDT and YNNKEL (reference sequence). The CDR3 contains 14 residues. CDR3 residues: CASSPYSGKKTQYF. DNA of the CDR3: TGTGCCAGCAGCCCCTATAGCGGGAAAAAGACCCAGTACTTC.

The chain has TRBV9 and TRBJ1-1; D call uncertain. CDR3 size: 13 residues. The germline V gene has CDR1 SGDLS and CDR2 YYNGEE. The V gene lost 0 bases and the J gene lost 3 bases, with 6 bases spanning the gap. The CDR3 loop reads CASSVAADTEAFF. Written as DNA, the CDR3 is TGTGCCAGCAGCGTAGCGGCAGACACTGAAGCTTTCTTT. The whole variable domain, filled in from reference TRBV9 and TRBJ1-1, reads DSGVTQTPKHLITATGQRVTLRCSPRSGDLSVYWYQQSLDQGLQFLIQYYNGEERAKGNILERFSAQQFPDLHSELNLSSLELGDSALYFCASSVAADTEAFFGQGTRLTVV.

The gene calls are TRBV6-6 and TRBJ1-5, with D tentatively TRBD1 (6 bases). Germline-derived CDR1 and CDR2 are MNHNY and SVGAGI (reference sequence). The CDR3 loop spans 14 amino acids. V dropped 10 bases and J dropped 0 bases, with 13 bases sitting between them. The CDR3 spells CATAQGFSNQPQHF. The DNA of the CDR3 is TGTGCCACCGCACAGGGTTTTAGCAATCAGCCCCAGCATTTT.

This clonotype has a count of ten or more. The genes are TRBV13 and TRBJ1-6, with 9 bases fitting TRBD1. V trimming: 3 bases; J trimming: 6 bases; junction bases outside the gene matches: 6. The CDR3 is 16 residues long. Germline CDR1 is PRHDT and CDR2 is FYEKMQ (reference sequence). The CDR3: CASSFGQGIGNSPLHF. The CDR3, as DNA: TGTGCCAGCAGCTTTGGACAGGGGATAGGTAATTCACCCCTCCACTTT.

The chain couples TRBV7-3 to TRBJ1-6; 7 bases align to TRBD1. With 5 bases clipped from V and 8 bases from J, the junction kept 9 bases outside the gene matches. The CDR3 covers 15 residues. CDR1 and CDR2 from the germline V gene are SGHTA and FQGTGA. CDR3 in DNA: TGTGCCAGCAGCCCCCAGGGGGGGAGTGATTCACCCCTCCACTTT. Protein sequence: CASSPQGGSDSPLHF.